What follows are 27 T cell receptor beta chains derived from one specimen sequenced in a study of blood T cell repertoires in COVID-19. Repertoires were generated with immunoSEQ multiplex PCR, while TCRdb's copy carries only in-frame clones and drops some. The table shows roughly 62,000 clones, with less than 85% occurring only once. Sequencing used peripheral blood. The receptors were gathered from a man between 60 and 70 years old with acute or convalescent COVID-19.

There are a few counts of this clone. J is TRBJ1-5 and V is TRBV30; 7 bases line up with TRBD1. There are 13 residues in the CDR3. V trimming: 2 bases; J trimming: 4 bases; junction bases outside the gene matches: 2. Germline CDR1 GTSNPN, CDR2 SVGIG (reference sequence). Here the CDR3 reads CAWSRDSNQPQHF. CDR3 bases: TGTGCCTGGAGTCGGGACAGTAATCAGCCCCAGCATTTT.

The chain links TRBV19 to TRBJ1-2; perhaps TRBD1 as D (6 bases). Trimming took 5 bases from V and 6 from J, leaving 13 bases between them. Germline V gene data show CDR1 as LNHDA and CDR2 as SQIVND (reference sequence). This CDR3 is 13 amino acids long. The CDR3, as DNA: TGTGCCAGTAGTCGGCAGGGGATGGATGGCTACACCTTC. This translates into CASSRQGMDGYTF. Variable domain in full (rest from reference TRBV19 and TRBJ1-2): DGGITQSPKYLFRKEGQNVTLSCEQNLNHDAMYWYRQDPGQGLRLIYYSQIVNDFQKGDIAEGYSVSREKKESFPLTVTSAQKNPTAFYLCASSRQGMDGYTFGSGTRLTVV.

Only a few counts were recorded for this clone. This sequence joins TRBV19 and TRBJ1-3; TRBD1 matches 7 bases. Germline CDR1 LNHDA, CDR2 SQIVND (reference sequence). Unmatched junction bases numbered 14, after V lost 3 bases and J lost 0 bases. The CDR3 sequence is 19 residues long. In DNA, the CDR3 is TGTGCCAGTAGTATTGACTCCAGACAGGGTGCAAGCTCTGGAAACACCATATATTTT. This encodes CASSIDSRQGASSGNTIYF.

The chain couples TRBV5-1 to TRBJ2-5, with D perhaps TRBD1 (6 bases). This CDR3 is built from 18 residues. The germline gives CDR1 SGHRS, CDR2 YFSETQ. Trimming took 0 bases from V and 2 from J, leaving 20 bases between them. The CDR3 loop reads CASSLADSGTSHQETQYF. For the CDR3, the DNA is TGCGCCAGCAGCTTGGCCGATTCCGGGACATCGCATCAAGAGACCCAGTACTTC. Complete variable domain (other parts from reference TRBV5-1 and TRBJ2-5): KAGVTQTPRYLIKTRGQQVTLSCSPISGHRSVSWYQQTPGQGLQFLFEYFSETQRNKGNFPGRFSGRQFSNSRSEMNVSTLELGDSALYLCASSLADSGTSHQETQYFGPGTRLLVL.

The chain is built from TRBV2 and TRBJ1-1; D is ambiguous. CDR1 is SNHLY and CDR2 is FYNNEI in the germline V gene. The CDR3 spans 11 residues. The V gene lost 8 bases and the J gene lost 7 bases, with 11 bases spanning the gap. CDR3 protein: CASRLGLEAFF. The CDR3 coding sequence is TGTGCCAGCCGGCTAGGACTTGAAGCTTTCTTT.

V gene TRBV19 combines with J gene TRBJ2-1, with D possibly being TRBD2 (5 bases). Between the trimmed V and J ends, which lost 4 bases and 10 bases, there was a span of 8 bases. This CDR3 contains 11 residues. From germline, CDR1 is LNHDA and CDR2 SQIVND (reference sequence). Written as DNA, the CDR3 is TGTGCCAGTAGTAAACCGGGAGAGCAGTTCTTC. Amino acid sequence: CASSKPGEQFF.

This clone was seen once. V and J are TRBV7-2 and TRBJ2-2; 12 bases agree with TRBD2. J lost 7 bases, V lost 3 bases, and 3 bases had no gene match. Germline V gene data show CDR1 as SGHTA and CDR2 as FQGNSA. This CDR3 has 15 amino acids. The CDR3 here is CASSFLAGGVGELFF. The CDR3 nucleotides are TGTGCCAGCAGCTTCCTAGCGGGAGGGGTCGGGGAGCTGTTTTTT.

This clone was detected ten times or more. The rearrangement joins TRBV10-3 to TRBJ2-1; the match to TRBD2 covers 9 bases. This CDR3 comprises 15 residues. The V gene end was trimmed by 2 bases and the J gene end by 4 bases; junction bases not matched to a gene: 3. Germline CDR1 reads ENHRY; CDR2 reads SYGVKD. The chain's CDR3 is CAISEETSGYNEQFF. The CDR3 DNA follows: TGTGCCATCAGTGAGGAGACTAGCGGATACAATGAGCAGTTCTTC.

The CDR3 sequence is CASQGNTEAFF. DNA for the CDR3: TGTGCCAGTCAGGGGAACACTGAAGCTTTCTTT. V and J are TRBV12-3 or TRBV12-4 and TRBJ1-1; D is perhaps TRBD1 (5 bases). The CDR3 length is 11 residues. With 9 bases removed from V and 1 base from J, the gap between germline ends came to 6 bases.

The gene calls are TRBV6-1 and TRBJ2-6; the D is unclear. V lost 4 bases, J lost 0 bases, and 7 bases lay in between. Per germline, CDR1 MNHNS and CDR2 SASEGT. CDR3 length: 15 amino acids. Here the CDR3 reads CASSGASSGANVLTF. The CDR3 region has the DNA TGTGCCAGCAGTGGAGCCAGCTCTGGGGCCAACGTCCTGACTTTC.

This clone has only a few counts. This chain connects TRBV5-1 to TRBJ1-6; 7 positions match TRBD1. CDR1 and CDR2 from the germline V gene are SGHRS and YFSETQ. The CDR3 totals 16 residues. Unmatched junction bases numbered 12, after V lost 4 bases and J lost 8 bases. CDR3 sequence (DNA): TGCGCCAGCAGCCGGGGGTCACAGGGGTCCCATTCACCCCTCCACTTT. Protein: CASSRGSQGSHSPLHF. Full variable domain (outside the CDR3, taken from reference TRBV5-1 and TRBJ1-6): KAGVTQTPRYLIKTRGQQVTLSCSPISGHRSVSWYQQTPGQGLQFLFEYFSETQRNKGNFPGRFSGRQFSNSRSEMNVSTLELGDSALYLCASSRGSQGSHSPLHFGNGTRLTVT.

The chain couples TRBV6-1 to TRBJ1-5, with 9 bases identical to TRBD1. The CDR3 spans 16 residues. Germline trimming cut 0 bases from V and 7 bases from J; bases unmatched to any gene: 7. Germline CDR1 and CDR2: MNHNS and SASEGT. The CDR3 loop is CASSEARGQGLQPQHF. CDR3 nucleotide sequence: TGTGCCAGCAGTGAAGCGCGGGGACAGGGTCTCCAGCCCCAGCATTTT.

This chain connects TRBV5-1 to TRBJ2-7, with a tentative D call TRBD2 (6 bases). V shed 0 bases and J shed 3 bases, with 7 bases lying between them. The CDR3 has 13 residues. Germline V gene data show CDR1 as SGHRS and CDR2 as YFSETQ. The CDR3 protein is CASSLAGSYEQYF. In DNA form, the CDR3 reads TGCGCCAGCAGCTTGGCCGGGAGCTACGAGCAGTACTTC.

At least ten counts were recorded for this clone. The rearrangement links TRBV27 to TRBJ2-7, with 10 bases aligning to TRBD2. Germline V gene data show CDR1 as MNHEY and CDR2 as SMNVEV (reference sequence). V shed 5 bases, J shed 2 bases, and the junction held 3 bases outside the gene matches. This CDR3 is built from 14 residues. The CDR3: CASSTSGETYEQYF. The CDR3 DNA reads TGTGCCAGCAGTACTAGCGGGGAAACCTACGAGCAGTACTTC.

J is TRBJ2-3 and V is TRBV12-5; possibly TRBD2 for D (6 bases). Between the trimmed V and J ends, which lost 6 bases and 2 bases, there was a span of 12 bases. The CDR3 loop spans 14 amino acids. Germline CDR1 and CDR2: LGHNT and FRNRAP. The CDR3 spells CASGLGLYTDTQYF. The CDR3 nucleotides are TGTGCTAGTGGACTGGGACTGTACACAGATACGCAGTATTTT.

The rearrangement uses TRBV2 and TRBJ2-7, with 9 positions matching TRBD2. CDR1 SNHLY and CDR2 FYNNEI come from the germline V gene. The CDR3 runs 14 residues. V trimming: 5 bases; J trimming: 4 bases; junction bases outside the gene matches: 6. CDR3 nucleotides: TGTGCCAGCAGTTTAGCGGGAGTGTCGTACGAGCAGTACTTC. This sequence encodes CASSLAGVSYEQYF.

The rearrangement links TRBV5-1 to TRBJ2-7; the D gene is possibly TRBD1 (5 bases). The germline V gene encodes CDR1 SGHRS and CDR2 YFSETQ. The CDR3 is made up of 14 amino acids. The germline V and J ends were trimmed by 0 bases and 2 bases, with 9 bases remaining between them. Written as DNA, the CDR3 is TGCGCCAGCAGCTTGGTGGACAACGCCTACGAGCAGTACTTC. Translation: CASSLVDNAYEQYF.

The V call is TRBV30, the J call TRBJ1-2, with D tentatively TRBD1 (5 bases). Germline V lookup: CDR1 GTSNPN, CDR2 SVGIG (reference sequence). V gave up 0 bases and J gave up 4 bases, with 9 bases separating them. This CDR3 has 13 residues. CDR3 protein: CAWSVRQLYGYTF. In DNA, the CDR3 is TGTGCCTGGAGTGTACGACAGCTCTATGGCTACACCTTC.

The chain links TRBV6-1 to TRBJ1-1; D is undetermined. CDR1 and CDR2 (germline): MNHNS, SASEGT. Trimming left V 3 bases short and J 0 bases short, with 5 bases between. This CDR3 is 13 amino acids long. CDR3 protein: CASSDRMNTEAFF. The DNA of the CDR3 is TGTGCCAGCAGTGACAGAATGAACACTGAAGCTTTCTTT.

The CDR3 region is CASSQTGSENEKLFF. CDR3 in DNA: TGTGCCAGCAGCCAGACGGGGTCAGAGAATGAAAAACTGTTTTTT. This chain uses TRBV4-2 with TRBJ1-4; D is undetermined. This CDR3 contains 15 residues. The germline V and J ends were trimmed by 3 bases and 5 bases, with 13 bases remaining between them. CDR1 and CDR2 (germline): LGHNA, YNFKEQ.

The chain combines TRBV28 with TRBJ2-5; TRBD1 matches 9 bases. This CDR3 is built from 16 residues. After removal of 6 bases from V and 4 bases from J, the junction contained 12 bases not matched to a gene. Germline lookup yields CDR1 MDHEN and CDR2 SYDVKM. CDR3 bases: TGTGCCAGCAGCTTGAATACAGGGGGCGCCGTAGAGACCCAGTACTTC. Protein: CASSLNTGGAVETQYF.

The V call is TRBV11-2, the J call TRBJ1-6; D remains unclear. Germline assignment: CDR1 SGHAT and CDR2 FQNNGV. V lost 0 bases, J lost 10 bases, and 13 bases lay in between. CDR3 length equals 15 residues. The CDR3, as DNA: TGTGCCAGCAGCTTAGATTCTAGCGCGGCCTCACCCCTCCACTTT. This translates into CASSLDSSAASPLHF.

This clone was seen a handful of times. The rearrangement uses TRBV19 and TRBJ1-2; the match to TRBD1 covers 10 bases. This CDR3 is built from 14 residues. The germline gives CDR1 LNHDA, CDR2 SQIVND (reference sequence). Germline trimming cut 10 bases from V and 7 bases from J; bases unmatched to any gene: 12. CDR3 bases: TGTGCCACTCTAGACAGGGGACAGGGGATTGGCTACACCTTC. It encodes CATLDRGQGIGYTF.

The chain couples TRBV30 to TRBJ1-1, with D perhaps TRBD1 (5 bases). This CDR3 comprises 14 residues. CDR1 is GTSNPN, CDR2 SVGIG, per germline (reference sequence). The V end lost 4 bases, the J end lost 5 bases, and 17 bases lay between the germline ends. In DNA, the CDR3 is TGTGCCTGGACATTAGGACCAGGGAGGACTGAAGCTTTCTTT. It codes for CAWTLGPGRTEAFF. Full variable domain (rest looked up from reference TRBV30 and TRBJ1-1): SQTIHQWPATLVQPVGSPLSLECTVEGTSNPNLYWYRQAAGRGLQLLFYSVGIGQISSEVPQNLSASRPQDRQFILSSKKLLLSDSGFYLCAWTLGPGRTEAFFGQGTRLTVV.

CDR3 in amino acids: CASVEVQDNSPLHF. Written as DNA, the CDR3 is TGTGCCAGCGTGGAGGTGCAGGATAATTCACCCCTCCACTTT. The chain uses TRBV6-6 and TRBJ1-6; D unresolved. V was pared by 8 bases and J by 5 bases, with 13 bases between. The CDR3 loop spans 14 amino acids. Germline lookup yields CDR1 MNHNY and CDR2 SVGAGI (reference sequence).

The chain uses TRBV6-1 and TRBJ2-7; D perhaps matches TRBD1 (5 bases). The CDR3 sequence is 12 residues long. The V gene lost 2 bases and the J gene lost 8 bases, with 10 bases spanning the gap. Per the germline V gene, CDR1 is MNHNS and CDR2 is SASEGT. CDR3 in amino acids: CASSESRVKQYF. The DNA for the CDR3 is TGTGCCAGCAGTGAATCCAGGGTAAAGCAGTACTTC.

The rearrangement links TRBV28 to TRBJ2-1; 8 positions agree with TRBD2. CDR1 MDHEN and CDR2 SYDVKM come from the germline V gene. There are 21 residues in the CDR3. After removal of 3 bases from V and 8 bases from J, the junction contained 27 bases not matched to a gene. The CDR3 here is CASSFPFSRVDLSGSVYEQFF. The CDR3 nucleotides are TGTGCCAGCAGTTTCCCCTTCAGCCGGGTCGATTTAAGCGGGAGTGTTTATGAGCAGTTCTTC.